The following is a TCR beta chain sequence with its context. The sample is drawn from a study of blood T cell repertoires in COVID-19. CDR1 is LNHDA and CDR2 is SQIVND in the germline V gene (reference sequence). Trimming removed 3 bases from V and 11 bases from J, with 20 bases in between. CDR3 length: 15 amino acids. Using immunoSEQ multiplex PCR, the repertoire was profiled, and TCRdb retains in-frame clones only, with some absent. The sample records roughly 350,000 clones, around 87% being singletons. The sequencing input was peripheral blood. The TCR was taken from a woman aged 25 to 45 with COVID-19, enrolled during active disease. The chain has TRBV19 and TRBJ1-5; D is ambiguous. The CDR3 nucleotides read TGTGCCAGTAGTATCGGGGAGACGATCGTTCTGGCCCAGCATTTT. It translates to CASSIGETIVLAQHF.